This is a list of T cell receptor beta chains from one sample in a study of shared clonotypes between healthy human individuals. Assay used: immunoSEQ multiplex PCR; TCRdb lists only in-frame clones, some missing. This sample has 450,000 to 700,000 clones, with 95% to 96% found just once. Sample: naive CD8+ T cells sorted from blood. Receptor source: a woman younger than 45 in good health. Both conserved end residues are part of each CDR3. The order of the fields is CDR3 protein, CDR3 DNA, D gene, J gene, clone size, V gene. The D gene is left open where the match is weak. Where a row states a size, it is once, few, many or the class of an expanded clone; other rows omit it.

CDR3: CSVDSGLSGNTIYF
DNA: TGCAGCGTTGATTCAGGGCTCTCTGGAAACACCATATATTTT
D: .
J: TRBJ1-3
size: .
V: TRBV29-1

CDR3: CASSDRGTGNEQFF
DNA: TGTGCCAGCAGCGACAGGGGAACGGGGAATGAGCAGTTCTTC
D: TRBD1
J: TRBJ2-1
size: .
V: TRBV27

CDR3: CASSVRGGYEQYF
DNA: TGTGCCAGCAGCGTGAGAGGGGGCTACGAGCAGTACTTC
D: .
J: TRBJ2-7
size: .
V: TRBV9

CDR3: CASSYDSRASNEQFF
DNA: TGTGCCAGCAGCTACGACTCGCGGGCTTCCAATGAGCAGTTCTTC
D: .
J: TRBJ2-1
size: .
V: TRBV11-2

CDR3: CASSLSPGTGDHEQYF
DNA: TGTGCCAGCAGTCTCTCACCCGGGACAGGGGACCACGAGCAGTACTTC
D: TRBD1
J: TRBJ2-7
size: .
V: TRBV27

CDR3: CASSLLGGEQFF
DNA: TGTGCCAGCAGTTTATTGGGCGGTGAGCAGTTCTTC
D: .
J: TRBJ2-1
size: .
V: TRBV28

CDR3: CASTTGYSNQPQHF
DNA: TGTGCCAGTACTACAGGGTATAGCAATCAGCCCCAGCATTTT
D: .
J: TRBJ1-5
size: .
V: TRBV19

CDR3: CASSVAGDEQFF
DNA: TGTGCCAGCAGCGTAGCGGGGGATGAGCAGTTCTTC
D: TRBD2
J: TRBJ2-1
size: once
V: TRBV28

CDR3: CASSGGRGNQPQHF
DNA: TGTGCCAGCAGTGGAGGACGAGGCAATCAGCCCCAGCATTTT
D: .
J: TRBJ1-5
size: many
V: TRBV6-1

CDR3: CASSLVGGPPGLYGYTF
DNA: TGTGCCAGCAGCTTAGTCGGGGGCCCCCCCGGCCTCTATGGCTACACCTTC
D: .
J: TRBJ1-2
size: .
V: TRBV11-2

CDR3: CASSPRTSGRLSEQFF
DNA: TGTGCCAGTAGTCCAAGGACTAGCGGGAGATTGAGTGAGCAGTTCTTC
D: TRBD2
J: TRBJ2-1
size: .
V: TRBV19

CDR3: CASSLGPAGELFF
DNA: TGTGCCAGCAGTTTGGGGCCGGCCGGGGAGCTGTTTTTT
D: .
J: TRBJ2-2
size: .
V: TRBV27

CDR3: CASSDRMTSEYTDTQYF
DNA: TGTGCCAGCAGTGATAGGATGACTAGCGAATACACAGATACGCAGTATTTT
D: TRBD2
J: TRBJ2-3
size: .
V: TRBV2

CDR3: CASSPHRGRGYNEQFF
DNA: TGTGCCAGCAGCCCGCACAGGGGACGTGGGTACAATGAGCAGTTCTTC
D: TRBD1
J: TRBJ2-1
size: .
V: TRBV7-6

CDR3: CASSHGRWTSGNTGELFF
DNA: TGTGCCAGCAGCCACGGCCGATGGACTAGCGGGAACACCGGGGAGCTGTTTTTT
D: TRBD2
J: TRBJ2-2
size: .
V: TRBV14

CDR3: CASSGSPGLLFGRYTF
DNA: TGTGCCAGCAGTGGGTCACCGGGCCTGCTCTTTGGTCGCTACACCTTC
D: .
J: TRBJ1-2
size: .
V: TRBV25-1

CDR3: CASSFIAGVSYNEQFF
DNA: TGTGCCAGCAGTTTTATCGCGGGAGTGTCCTACAATGAGCAGTTCTTC
D: TRBD2
J: TRBJ2-1
size: .
V: TRBV28

CDR3: CASSPDRVQPQHF
DNA: TGTGCCAGCAGTCCTGACAGGGTTCAGCCCCAGCATTTT
D: TRBD1
J: TRBJ1-5
size: .
V: TRBV27

CDR3: CASSLIYSTSTDTQYF
DNA: TGTGCCAGCAGCTTGATTTATTCCACTAGCACAGATACGCAGTATTTT
D: .
J: TRBJ2-3
size: .
V: TRBV5-4

CDR3: CAISESKGQGIYEQYF
DNA: TGTGCCATCAGTGAGTCGAAGGGACAGGGGATCTACGAGCAGTACTTC
D: TRBD1
J: TRBJ2-7
size: .
V: TRBV10-3

CDR3: CASSEPGVFNQPQHF
DNA: TGTGCCAGCAGCGAGCCGGGGGTTTTTAATCAGCCCCAGCATTTT
D: .
J: TRBJ1-5
size: .
V: TRBV6-1

CDR3: CASSIRDMNTEAFF
DNA: TGTGCCAGTAGTATCAGGGACATGAACACTGAAGCTTTCTTT
D: .
J: TRBJ1-1
size: .
V: TRBV19

CDR3: CASSYTMGTGELFF
DNA: TGCGCCAGCAGCTATACTATGGGGACCGGGGAGCTGTTTTTT
D: .
J: TRBJ2-2
size: .
V: TRBV5-1

CDR3: CASSLGGYIGEQFF
DNA: TGTGCCAGCAGTTTAGGGGGGTACATCGGTGAGCAGTTCTTC
D: .
J: TRBJ2-1
size: .
V: TRBV27

CDR3: CASSRAANSYEQYF
DNA: TGTGCCAGCAGCAGAGCGGCTAACTCCTACGAGCAGTACTTC
D: .
J: TRBJ2-7
size: .
V: TRBV13

CDR3: CAWRFGVGAFGEAFF
DNA: TGTGCCTGGAGATTCGGGGTCGGGGCTTTCGGTGAAGCTTTCTTT
D: .
J: TRBJ1-1
size: .
V: TRBV30

CDR3: CASSLGPLGNQPQHF
DNA: TGTGCCAGCAGCTTAGGACCCCTGGGCAATCAGCCCCAGCATTTT
D: .
J: TRBJ1-5
size: .
V: TRBV7-6